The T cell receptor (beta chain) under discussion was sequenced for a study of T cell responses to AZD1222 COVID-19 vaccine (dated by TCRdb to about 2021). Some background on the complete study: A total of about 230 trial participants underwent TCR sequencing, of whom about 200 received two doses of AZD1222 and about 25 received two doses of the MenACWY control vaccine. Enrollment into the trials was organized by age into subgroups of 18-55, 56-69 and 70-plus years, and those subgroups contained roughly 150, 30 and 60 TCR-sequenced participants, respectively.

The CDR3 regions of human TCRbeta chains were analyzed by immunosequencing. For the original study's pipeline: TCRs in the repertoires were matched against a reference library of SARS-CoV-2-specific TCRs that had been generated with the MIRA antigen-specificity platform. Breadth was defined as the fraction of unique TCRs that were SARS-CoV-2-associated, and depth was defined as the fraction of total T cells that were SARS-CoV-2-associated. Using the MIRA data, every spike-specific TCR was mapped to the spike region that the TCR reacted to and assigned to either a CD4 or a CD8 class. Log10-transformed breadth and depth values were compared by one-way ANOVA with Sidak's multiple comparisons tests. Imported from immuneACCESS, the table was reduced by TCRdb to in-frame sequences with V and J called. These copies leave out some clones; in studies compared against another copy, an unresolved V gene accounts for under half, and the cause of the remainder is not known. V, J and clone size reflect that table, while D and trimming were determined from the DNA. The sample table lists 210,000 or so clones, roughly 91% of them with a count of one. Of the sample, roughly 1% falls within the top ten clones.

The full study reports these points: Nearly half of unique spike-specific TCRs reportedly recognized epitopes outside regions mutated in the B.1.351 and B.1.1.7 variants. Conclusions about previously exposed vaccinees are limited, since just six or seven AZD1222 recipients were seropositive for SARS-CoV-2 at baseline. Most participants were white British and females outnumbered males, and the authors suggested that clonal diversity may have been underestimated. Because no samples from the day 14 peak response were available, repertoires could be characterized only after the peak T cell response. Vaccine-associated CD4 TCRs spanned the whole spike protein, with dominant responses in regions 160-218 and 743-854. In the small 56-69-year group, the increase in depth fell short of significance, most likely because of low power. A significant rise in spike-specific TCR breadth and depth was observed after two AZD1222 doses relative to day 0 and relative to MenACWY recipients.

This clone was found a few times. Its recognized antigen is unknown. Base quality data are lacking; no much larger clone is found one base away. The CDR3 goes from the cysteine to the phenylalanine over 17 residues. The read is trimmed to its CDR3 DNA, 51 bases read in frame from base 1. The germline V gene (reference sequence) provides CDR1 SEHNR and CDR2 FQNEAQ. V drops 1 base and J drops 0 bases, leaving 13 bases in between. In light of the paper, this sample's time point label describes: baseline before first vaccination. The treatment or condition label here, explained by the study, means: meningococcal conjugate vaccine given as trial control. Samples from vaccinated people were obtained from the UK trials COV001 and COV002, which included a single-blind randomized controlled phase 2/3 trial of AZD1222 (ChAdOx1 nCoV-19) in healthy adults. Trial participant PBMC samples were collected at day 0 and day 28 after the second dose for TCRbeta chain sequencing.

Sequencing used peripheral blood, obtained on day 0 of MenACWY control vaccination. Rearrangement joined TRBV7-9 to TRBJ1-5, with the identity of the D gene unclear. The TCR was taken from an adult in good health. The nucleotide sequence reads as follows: TGTGCCAGCAGCTTAGGATTGTCCGGTCATAGCAATCAGCCCCAGCATTTT. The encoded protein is CASSLGLSGHSNQPQHF.